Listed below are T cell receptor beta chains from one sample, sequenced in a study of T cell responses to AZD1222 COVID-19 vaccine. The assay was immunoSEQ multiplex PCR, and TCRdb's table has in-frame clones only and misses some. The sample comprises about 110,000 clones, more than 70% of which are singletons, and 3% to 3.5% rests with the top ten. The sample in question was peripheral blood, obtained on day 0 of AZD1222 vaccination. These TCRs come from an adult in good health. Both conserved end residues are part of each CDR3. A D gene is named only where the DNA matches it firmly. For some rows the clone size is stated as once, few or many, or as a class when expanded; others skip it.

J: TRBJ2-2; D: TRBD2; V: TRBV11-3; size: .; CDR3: CASSSWTSGGTSGTGELFF; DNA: TGTGCCAGCAGCTCCTGGACTAGCGGGGGGACCTCGGGCACCGGGGAGCTGTTTTTT
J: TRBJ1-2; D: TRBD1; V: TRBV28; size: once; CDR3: CASSPGQGVVGYTF; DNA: TGTGCCAGCAGCCCGGGACAGGGGGTGGTTGGCTACACCTTC
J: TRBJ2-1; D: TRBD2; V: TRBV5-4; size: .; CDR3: CASSLAGGGGYNEQFF; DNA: TGTGCCAGCAGCTTGGCAGGCGGGGGGGGTTACAATGAGCAGTTCTTC
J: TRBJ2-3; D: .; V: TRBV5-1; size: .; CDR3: CASSLASQSTDTQYF; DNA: TGCGCCAGCAGCTTGGCCTCCCAAAGCACAGATACGCAGTATTTT
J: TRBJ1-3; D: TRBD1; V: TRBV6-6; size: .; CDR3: CASRSRGQEENTIYF; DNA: TGTGCCAGCAGATCCAGGGGACAGGAGGAAAACACCATATATTTT
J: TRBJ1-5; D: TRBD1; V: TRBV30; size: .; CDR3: CAWGEIGQGVRLCGQPQHF; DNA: TGTGCCTGGGGTGAAATCGGACAGGGGGTACGTTTGTGTGGTCAGCCCCAGCATTTT
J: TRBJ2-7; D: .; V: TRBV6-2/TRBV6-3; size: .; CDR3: CASSRVLRTYEQYF; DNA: TGTGCCAGCAGTCGAGTACTCAGAACCTACGAGCAGTACTTC
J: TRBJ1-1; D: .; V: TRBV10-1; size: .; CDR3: CASSESTGFRRWGKTEAFF; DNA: TGCGCCAGCAGTGAGTCTACGGGGTTTCGCCGCTGGGGAAAGACTGAAGCTTTCTTT
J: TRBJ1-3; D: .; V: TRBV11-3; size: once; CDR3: CASSPTGGGSGNTIYF; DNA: TGTGCCAGCAGCCCTACTGGGGGGGGCTCTGGAAACACCATATATTTT
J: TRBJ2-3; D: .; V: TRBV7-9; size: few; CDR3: CASSSGGPSTDTQYF; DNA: TGTGCCAGCAGCTCGGGGGGCCCTAGCACAGATACGCAGTATTTT
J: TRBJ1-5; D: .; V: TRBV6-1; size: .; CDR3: CASSEQGQTNQPQHF; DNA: TGTGCCAGCAGTGAACAGGGACAAACAAATCAGCCCCAGCATTTT
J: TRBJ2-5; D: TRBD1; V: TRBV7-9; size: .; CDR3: CASSSRDREQETQYF; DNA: TGTGCCAGCAGCTCCCGGGACAGGGAACAAGAGACCCAGTACTTC
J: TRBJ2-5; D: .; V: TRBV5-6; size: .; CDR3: CASSLHPRQETQYF; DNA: TGTGCCAGCAGCTTGCACCCGCGGCAAGAGACCCAGTACTTC
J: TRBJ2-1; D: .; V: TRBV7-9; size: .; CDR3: CASSPGRLGTNEQFF; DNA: TGTGCCAGCAGCCCTGGGCGATTAGGGACGAATGAGCAGTTCTTC
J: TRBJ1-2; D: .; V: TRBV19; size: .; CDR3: CASSRDGQFNYGYTF; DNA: TGTGCCAGTTCTAGGGACGGCCAGTTTAACTATGGCTACACCTTC
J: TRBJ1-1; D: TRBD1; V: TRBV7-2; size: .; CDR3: CASSTMGQGSAEAFF; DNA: TGTGCCAGCAGCACCATGGGACAGGGGTCCGCTGAAGCTTTCTTT
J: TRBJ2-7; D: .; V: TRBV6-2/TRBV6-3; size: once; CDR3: CASSQIPFYEQYF; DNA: TGTGCCAGCAGCCAGATTCCCTTCTACGAGCAGTACTTC
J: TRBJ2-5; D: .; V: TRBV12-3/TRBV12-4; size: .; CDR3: CASRKQLQETQYF; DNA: TGTGCCAGCAGGAAACAGCTCCAAGAGACCCAGTACTTC
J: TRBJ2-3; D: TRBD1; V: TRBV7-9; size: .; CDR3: CASRRQGSTDTQYF; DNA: TGTGCCAGCAGGCGACAGGGGTCCACAGATACGCAGTATTTT
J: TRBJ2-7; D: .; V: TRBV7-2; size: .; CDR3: CASSFRTVGEQYF; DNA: TGTGCCAGCAGCTTCCGGACAGTCGGCGAGCAGTACTTC
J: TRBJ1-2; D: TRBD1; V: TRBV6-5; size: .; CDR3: CAGQQGTNYGYTF; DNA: TGTGCCGGTCAACAGGGGACTAACTATGGCTACACCTTC
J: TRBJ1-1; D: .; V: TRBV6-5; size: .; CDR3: CASHPSPNRDTEAFF; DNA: TGTGCCAGCCACCCCTCACCCAACAGGGACACTGAAGCTTTCTTT
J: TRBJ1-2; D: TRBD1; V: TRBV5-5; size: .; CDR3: CASSRAGTGGLSNYGYTF; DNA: TGTGCCAGCAGTAGGGCCGGGACAGGGGGCCTTTCTAACTATGGCTACACCTTC
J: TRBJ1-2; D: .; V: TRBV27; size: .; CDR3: CASSKNGQLGGYTF; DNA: TGTGCCAGCAGTAAGAACGGACAGTTAGGGGGCTACACCTTC
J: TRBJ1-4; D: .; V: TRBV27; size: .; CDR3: CASSPAGDEKLFF; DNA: TGTGCCAGCAGTCCGGCGGGGGACGAAAAACTGTTTTTT
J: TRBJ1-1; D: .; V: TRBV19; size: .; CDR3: CASSISDTEAFF; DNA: TGTGCCAGTAGTATCAGCGACACTGAAGCTTTCTTT
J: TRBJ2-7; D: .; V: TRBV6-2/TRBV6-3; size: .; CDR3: CASSYGRNYEQYF; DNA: TGTGCCAGCAGTTACGGCCGGAACTACGAGCAGTACTTC
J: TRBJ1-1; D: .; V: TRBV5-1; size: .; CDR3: CASSLSAWAEAFF; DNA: TGCGCCAGCAGCTTATCCGCCTGGGCTGAAGCTTTCTTT
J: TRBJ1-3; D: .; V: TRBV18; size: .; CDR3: CASSPDRSSGNTIYF; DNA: TGTGCCAGCTCACCAGACAGGAGCTCTGGAAACACCATATATTTT
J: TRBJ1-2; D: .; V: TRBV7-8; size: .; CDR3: CASSPAGQTYGYTF; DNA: TGTGCCAGCAGCCCCGCCGGACAGACGTATGGCTACACCTTC
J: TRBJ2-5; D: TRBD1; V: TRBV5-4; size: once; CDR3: CASSLTGGGVETQYF; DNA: TGTGCCAGCAGCTTGACAGGGGGTGGAGTAGAGACCCAGTACTTC
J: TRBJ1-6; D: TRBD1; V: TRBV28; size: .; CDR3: CASEGAGEHSPLHF; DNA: TGTGCCAGCGAGGGGGCCGGTGAGCATTCACCCCTCCACTTT
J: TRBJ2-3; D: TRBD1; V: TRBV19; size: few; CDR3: CASSIGQGAADTQYF; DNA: TGTGCCAGTAGTATCGGACAGGGCGCCGCAGATACGCAGTATTTT
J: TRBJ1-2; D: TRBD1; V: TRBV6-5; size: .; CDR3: CASSYSGTGRDYGYTF; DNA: TGTGCCAGCAGTTACTCGGGGACAGGGAGGGACTATGGCTACACCTTC
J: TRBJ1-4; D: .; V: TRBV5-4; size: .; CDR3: CASSPGPDNEKLFF; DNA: TGTGCCAGCAGCCCCGGACCAGACAATGAAAAACTGTTTTTT
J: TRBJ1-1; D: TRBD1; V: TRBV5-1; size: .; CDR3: CASSLRPPGQGVSTEAFF; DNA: TGCGCCAGCAGCCTGCGACCCCCGGGACAGGGAGTGAGTACTGAAGCTTTCTTT